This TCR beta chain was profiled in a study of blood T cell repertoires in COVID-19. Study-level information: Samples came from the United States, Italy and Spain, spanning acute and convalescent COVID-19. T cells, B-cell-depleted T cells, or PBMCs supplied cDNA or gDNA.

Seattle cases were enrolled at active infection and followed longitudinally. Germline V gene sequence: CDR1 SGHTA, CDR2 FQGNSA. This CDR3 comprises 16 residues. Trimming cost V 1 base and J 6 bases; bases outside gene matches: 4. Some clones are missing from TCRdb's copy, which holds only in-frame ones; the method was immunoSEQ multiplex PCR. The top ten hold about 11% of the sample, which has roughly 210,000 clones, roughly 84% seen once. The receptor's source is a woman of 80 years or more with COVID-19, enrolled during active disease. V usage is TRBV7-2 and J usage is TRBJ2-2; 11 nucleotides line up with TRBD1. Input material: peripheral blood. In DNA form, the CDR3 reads TGTGCCAGCAGCTTAGGCTTGGGACAGGGGGCCGGGGAGCTGTTTTTT. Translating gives CASSLGLGQGAGELFF. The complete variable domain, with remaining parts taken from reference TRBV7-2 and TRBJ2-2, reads GAGVSQSPSNKVTEKGKDVELRCDPISGHTALYWYRQSLGQGLEFLIYFQGNSAPDKSGLPSDRFSAERTGGSVSTLTIQRTQQEDSAVYLCASSLGLGQGAGELFFGEGSRLTVL.